What follows describes a single TCR beta chain. Other DNA sequences of this sample code for an identical CDR3. The data were taken from a study of blood T cell repertoires in COVID-19. The table came from immunoSEQ multiplex PCR; TCRdb's copy has only in-frame clones and leaves some out. This sample carries around 210,000 clones, 85% of them seen once, and the ten largest clones take about 5.1%. V was clipped by 2 bases and J by 2 bases; unmatched bases: 3. Germline lookup yields CDR1 SGHRS and CDR2 YFSETQ. There are 15 residues in the CDR3. The genes are TRBV5-1 and TRBJ2-2; TRBD1 aligns across 7 bases. This TCR derives from a man aged 50 to 60 with COVID-19, enrolled during active disease. The sequencing sample was made of peripheral blood. The CDR3 region is CASSFGTENTGELFF. The CDR3 DNA is TGCGCCAGCAGCTTTGGGACAGAAAACACCGGGGAGCTGTTTTTT.